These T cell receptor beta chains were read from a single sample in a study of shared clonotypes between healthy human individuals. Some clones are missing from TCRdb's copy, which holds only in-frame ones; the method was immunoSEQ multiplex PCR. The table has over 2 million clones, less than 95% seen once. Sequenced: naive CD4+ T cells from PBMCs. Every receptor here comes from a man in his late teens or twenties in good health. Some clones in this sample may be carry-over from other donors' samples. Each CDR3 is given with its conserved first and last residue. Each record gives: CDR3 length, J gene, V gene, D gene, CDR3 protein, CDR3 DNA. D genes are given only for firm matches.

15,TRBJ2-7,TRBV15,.,CATSRPGGRGYEQYF,TGTGCCACCAGCCGCCCAGGGGGGCGTGGGTACGAGCAGTACTTC
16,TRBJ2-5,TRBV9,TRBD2,CASSVDGTSSSETQYF,TGTGCCAGCAGCGTAGACGGGACTAGTTCTTCGGAGACCCAGTACTTC
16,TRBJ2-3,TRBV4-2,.,CASSQASRAGTDTQYF,TGTGCCAGCAGCCAAGCTAGCCGGGCGGGCACAGATACGCAGTATTTT
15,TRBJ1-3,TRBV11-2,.,CASSLDPAPRNTIYF,TGTGCCAGCAGCTTAGATCCCGCCCCGCGGAACACCATATATTTT
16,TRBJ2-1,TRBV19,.,CASSASSGAASAIQFF,TGTGCCAGTAGTGCGTCATCAGGGGCGGCTAGCGCCATTCAGTTCTTC
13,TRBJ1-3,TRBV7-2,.,CASSFGSGNTIYF,TGTGCCAGCAGCTTCGGCTCTGGAAACACCATATATTTT
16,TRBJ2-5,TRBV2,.,CASSEQVWGGGETQYF,TGTGCCAGCAGTGAACAGGTTTGGGGTGGCGGGGAGACCCAGTACTTC
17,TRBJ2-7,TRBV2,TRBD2,CASRDVTGTSGPYEQYF,TGTGCCAGCAGGGACGTGACCGGGACTAGCGGGCCCTACGAGCAGTACTTC
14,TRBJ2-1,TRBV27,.,CASTLRSSYNEQFF,TGTGCCAGCACCCTTAGGAGCTCCTACAATGAGCAGTTCTTC
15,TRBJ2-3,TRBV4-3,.,CASSQDGGYADTQYF,TGCGCCAGCAGCCAAGATGGGGGGTACGCAGATACGCAGTATTTT